Listed here are 16 T cell receptor beta chains from one sample, sequenced in a study of Graves' ophthalmopathy and Graves' hyperthyroidism (dated by TCRdb to between 2017 and 2018). For sequencing, an Illumina HiSeq 2000 was employed. TCR beta CDR3 regions were amplified from RNA transcripts for repertoire sequencing. A first-round RT-PCR used HTBI primers with the Qiagen OneStep RT-PCR kit, followed by a second-round multiplex PCR, size selection and purification. TCRdb trimmed public reads at Q25 via fastp, called clones via MiXCR and kept in-frame beta chains. Each CDR3 protein appears once, grouped with its most common genes and DNA. Within this sample are 620,000 or so distinct CDR3 sequences, with roughly 20% of them counted one time only. The ten largest clones capture roughly 6.9% of the sample. The material sequenced was peripheral blood. The receptors shown here come from a young woman with stable Graves' hyperthyroidism. Some clones in this sample may be carry-over from other donors' samples. Donor details come from another sample of the same person, matched by shared clones.

The chain has TRBV6-1 and TRBJ1-6, with a possible D match to TRBD1 (6 bases). The V end was cut by 4 bases, the J end by 6 bases, with 13 bases between. The CDR3 sequence is 15 residues long. Germline CDR1 and CDR2: MNHNS and SASEGT. CDR3 loop: CASSVGQNFNSPLHF. The CDR3 DNA reads TGTGCCAGCAGTGTCGGACAGAACTTTAATTCACCCCTCCACTTT.

This clonotype has just a few counts. The chain has TRBV12-3 or TRBV12-4 and TRBJ2-3; 9 bases match TRBD2. The CDR3 is 16 amino acids. Unmatched junction bases numbered 6, after V lost 3 bases and J lost 2 bases. CDR3 coding DNA: TGTGCCAGCAGTTTTCAAGTAGCGGGGGACACAGATACGCAGTATTTT. Translation: CASSFQVAGDTDTQYF.

This clonotype was seen repeatedly, ten times or more. This chain links TRBV12-3 or TRBV12-4 with TRBJ2-7; unclear D gene. V lost 6 bases to trimming and J lost 3 bases, with 15 bases between them. The CDR3 runs 14 residues. The CDR3: CASRDGLGFYEQYF. CDR3 DNA sequence: TGTGCCAGCAGGGATGGATTGGGTTTCTACGAGCAGTACTTC.

This clonotype was seen ten or more times. The chain is built from TRBV19 and TRBJ1-5; TRBD1 agrees at 7 bases. The CDR3 totals 15 residues. V shed 7 bases, J shed 3 bases, and the junction held 9 bases outside the gene matches. From germline, CDR1 is LNHDA and CDR2 SQIVND (reference sequence). Here the CDR3 reads CASMGRDRYNQPQHF. CDR3 coding DNA: TGTGCCAGTATGGGGAGGGACAGATACAATCAGCCCCAGCATTTT. Drawing the rest from reference TRBV19 and TRBJ1-5, the complete variable domain is DGGITQSPKYLFRKEGQNVTLSCEQNLNHDAMYWYRQDPGQGLRLIYYSQIVNDFQKGDIAEGYSVSREKKESFPLTVTSAQKNPTAFYLCASMGRDRYNQPQHFGDGTRLSIL.

The rearrangement links TRBV12-3 or TRBV12-4 to TRBJ2-5; D gene unclear. The CDR3 is 13 amino acids. Trimming left V 8 bases short and J 2 bases short, with 12 bases between. In DNA, the CDR3 is TGTGCCAGCGGCCTACAAAATCAAGAGACCCAGTACTTC. Its translation is CASGLQNQETQYF.

This clonotype was recorded at least ten times. The V gene is TRBV4-1, the J gene TRBJ1-2; perhaps TRBD1 as D (5 bases). The CDR3 has 12 amino acids. From germline, CDR1 is MGHRA and CDR2 YSYEKL. V was shortened by 0 bases and J by 13 bases, with 12 bases between the two germline ends. The CDR3 loop is CASSQEGLRPTF. CDR3 bases: TGCGCCAGCAGCCAAGAGGGGCTTCGACCCACCTTC.

Many counts were recorded for this clonotype. The rearrangement uses TRBV4-2 and TRBJ2-4; maybe TRBD2 (7 bases). The CDR3 is made up of 14 amino acids. Per germline, CDR1 LGHNA and CDR2 YNFKEQ. V lost 6 bases, J lost 1 base, and 10 bases lay in between. In DNA, the CDR3 is TGTGCCAGCAGGGGGGGGCTGGCCAAAAACATTCAGTACTTC. It translates to CASRGGLAKNIQYF.

The table lists this clonotype with many counts. The rearrangement uses TRBV20-1 and TRBJ1-2; possible D gene TRBD1, 6 bases. CDR3 length: 14 amino acids. The germline V gene has CDR1 DFQATT and CDR2 SNEGSKA (reference sequence). V was cut by 1 base and J by 8 bases, with 17 bases left in between. CDR3 sequence: CSARVAGAVGGYTF. The CDR3 DNA follows: TGCAGTGCTAGAGTCGCAGGGGCGGTGGGGGGCTACACCTTC.

This clonotype was counted many times. The chain is built from TRBV24-1 and TRBJ2-7; D possibly corresponds to TRBD1 (5 bases). The CDR3 spans 15 residues. Per germline, CDR1 KGHDR and CDR2 SFDVKD. With 2 bases removed from V and 5 bases from J, the gap between germline ends came to 15 bases. The CDR3, as DNA: TGTGCCACCAGTGATTCAAAAACCAGGGCGGACGAGCAGTACTTC. It specifies CATSDSKTRADEQYF.

This clonotype showed up many times. This chain links TRBV6-2 or TRBV6-3 with TRBJ2-5; 8 nucleotides align to TRBD1. The CDR3 sequence is 15 residues long. From germline, CDR1 is MNHEY and CDR2 SVGEGT. V shed 2 bases, J shed 5 bases, and the junction held 7 bases outside the gene matches. The CDR3 DNA reads TGTGCCAGCAGTTACCTGGACAGGGACGGGGAGACCCAGTACTTC. It is translated as CASSYLDRDGETQYF.

The CDR3 reads CASSRPGGFAEAFF. In nucleotides, the CDR3 is TGTGCCAGCAGCCGCCCGGGGGGGTTTGCTGAAGCTTTCTTT. The rearrangement links TRBV7-2 to TRBJ1-1, with D possibly being TRBD1 (5 bases). CDR1 and CDR2 (germline): SGHTA, FQGNSA. This CDR3 contains 14 residues. The germline V and J ends were trimmed by 5 bases and 6 bases, with 16 bases remaining between them.

A note on this clonotype: A read error may produce the germline difference seen at one junction end. V and J are TRBV7-2 and TRBJ1-1; 8 bases line up with TRBD1. The CDR3 sequence is 13 residues long. Germline loops: CDR1 SGHTA, CDR2 FQGNSA. CDR3 loop: CPSRFQGAAEAFF. CDR3 nucleotides: TGTCCCAGCAGATTCCAGGGGGCCGCTGAAGCTTTCTTT.

The chain couples TRBV10-3 to TRBJ1-3; 7 nucleotides align to TRBD1. CDR1 is ENHRY, CDR2 SYGVKD, per germline. The length of the CDR3 is 14 residues. Trimming removed 10 bases from V and 5 bases from J; junction bases left unmatched: 11. The CDR3 is CATMGRGKRNTIYF. The CDR3 DNA is TGTGCCACCATGGGCAGGGGGAAGAGAAACACCATATATTTT.

This clonotype appeared a few times. The chain links TRBV7-3 to TRBJ2-2; 9 bases match TRBD2. CDR3 length equals 15 residues. CDR1 SGHTA and CDR2 FQGTGA come from the germline V gene. J was trimmed by 5 bases and V by 5 bases; bases with no gene match: 6. The DNA for the CDR3 is TGTGCCAGCAGCCCATTAGCGGGAGTAACCGGGGAGCTGTTTTTT. Its translation is CASSPLAGVTGELFF.

This clonotype was picked up many times. The chain employs TRBV27 and TRBJ1-3, with unresolved D. This CDR3 contains 16 residues. In germline, CDR1 is MNHEY, CDR2 SMNVEV (reference sequence). The V gene lost 5 bases and the J gene lost 2 bases, with 16 bases spanning the gap. The CDR3 bases are TGTGCCAGCAGTCCCTTACATACGCCTGCTGGAAACACCATATATTTT. Amino acid sequence: CASSPLHTPAGNTIYF.

CDR3 in amino acids: CASSSGASGGSYNEQFF. In DNA form, the CDR3 reads TGTGCCAGCAGCTCTGGGGCTAGCGGGGGATCCTACAATGAGCAGTTCTTC. The chain recombines TRBV11-1 with TRBJ2-1, with 10 bases fitting TRBD2. Looked up from germline, CDR1 is SGHAT and CDR2 is FQDESV (reference sequence). V trimming: 4 bases; J trimming: 1 base; junction bases outside the gene matches: 7. The CDR3 loop spans 17 amino acids.